These T cell receptor beta chains were read from a single sample in a study of metastatic and nonmetastatic thyroid tumors. MiXCR was used by TCRdb to re-call the PCR reads. The repertoire holds 37,000 or so clones, with around 17% as singletons. Sequencing input: blood. These receptors all come from a female donor with papillary thyroid cancer or a benign thyroid nodule (not recorded which). Some clones in this sample may be carry-over from other donors' samples. Both conserved end residues are part of each CDR3. Fields, in order: D gene, V gene, J gene, clone size, CDR3 length, CDR3 protein, CDR3 DNA. D genes are given only for firm matches. Rows may omit the clone size; those that give it use once, few, many or a size class.

TRBD2	TRBV12-3/TRBV12-4	TRBJ2-1	many	14	CASVRLAGSNEQFF	TGTGCCAGCGTTCGGCTAGCGGGTTCCAATGAGCAGTTCTTC
NA	TRBV19	TRBJ1-2	medium-sized	16	CASSTWAEGEDYGYTF	TGTGCCAGTAGTACATGGGCTGAGGGGGAGGACTATGGCTACACCTTC
NA	TRBV30	TRBJ1-2	NA	16	CATGVEGTPRGYGYTF	TGTGCCACCGGAGTGGAGGGGACACCTCGAGGTTATGGCTACACCTTC
NA	TRBV6-1	TRBJ1-3	many	13	CASSGTAENTIYF	TGTGCCAGCAGTGGGACGGCTGAAAACACCATATATTTT
NA	TRBV18	TRBJ1-2	NA	13	CASSQQGRYGYTF	TGTGCCAGCTCACAGCAGGGTCGGTATGGCTACACCTTC
NA	TRBV6-1	TRBJ2-1	NA	13	CASSAQTGSEQFF	TGTGCCAGCAGTGCGCAGACAGGCTCTGAGCAGTTCTTC
NA	TRBV7-3	TRBJ2-1	many	13	CASSFSGVSEQFF	TGTGCCAGCAGCTTTTCGGGGGTCAGTGAGCAGTTCTTC
TRBD2	TRBV28	TRBJ2-3	NA	16	CASRTKNSGRVDTQYF	TGTGCCAGCAGAACCAAGAATAGCGGGCGGGTAGATACGCAGTATTTT
TRBD2	TRBV6-1	TRBJ2-1	many	15	CASSSRAGGYNEQFF	TGTGCCAGCAGTTCCCGAGCGGGGGGCTACAATGAGCAGTTCTTC
TRBD1	TRBV7-3	TRBJ1-6	many	16	CASSATGATGDSPLHF	TGTGCCAGCAGCGCTACAGGGGCCACAGGGGATTCACCCCTCCACTTT
NA	TRBV2	TRBJ1-1	many	14	CASSDSGAGTEAFF	TGTGCCAGCAGTGATTCCGGAGCAGGGACTGAAGCTTTCTTT
NA	TRBV19	TRBJ1-1	NA	16	CASSIGSNTWGTEAFF	TGTGCCAGCAGTATTGGGTCTAATACTTGGGGCACTGAAGCTTTCTTT
NA	TRBV28	TRBJ2-2	many	12	CASSLEGGELFF	TGTGCCAGCAGTTTAGAGGGCGGGGAGCTGTTTTTT
TRBD1	TRBV14	TRBJ1-2	many	13	CASSPDRGYGYTF	TGTGCCAGCAGCCCCGACAGGGGGTATGGCTACACCTTC
NA	TRBV12-3/TRBV12-4	TRBJ1-2	few	13	CASSFKGSYGYTF	TGTGCCAGCAGTTTTAAGGGTAGCTATGGCTACACATTC
NA	TRBV11-2	TRBJ1-1	medium-sized	13	CASSLAGNAEAFF	TGTGCCAGCAGCTTAGCGGGGAACGCTGAAGCTTTCTTT
NA	TRBV7-6	TRBJ1-3	many	17	CASSLSGGADSGNTIYF	TGTGCCAGCAGCTTAAGCGGGGGGGCCGACTCTGGAAACACCATATATTTT
NA	TRBV5-1	TRBJ2-7	NA	16	CAISLLPSGLSYGQYF	TGCGCCATCAGCCTGCTGCCCAGCGGCCTCTCCTACGGGCAGTACTTC
NA	TRBV28	TRBJ2-4	NA	19	CASSLWTGGISLVKNIQYF	TGTGCCAGCAGTTTATGGACAGGTGGAATCTCACTGGTCAAAAACATTCAGTACTTC
NA	TRBV4-1	TRBJ1-2	once	15	CASSQGGNHNYGYTF	TGCGCCAGCAGCCAAGGAGGTAACCATAACTATGGCTACACCTTC
TRBD2	TRBV25-1	TRBJ2-2	many	15	CASSRPSGSPGELFF	TGTGCCAGCAGTAGGCCTAGCGGGAGTCCCGGGGAGCTGTTTTTT
TRBD1	TRBV6-5	TRBJ1-6	many	16	CASSYRGQYYNSPLHF	TGTGCCAGCAGTTATCGGGGACAGTACTATAATTCACCCCTCCACTTT
NA	TRBV28	TRBJ1-2	few	14	CASSLSWAYYGYTF	TGTGCCAGCAGTTTATCTTGGGCGTACTATGGCTACACATTC
NA	TRBV6-1	TRBJ1-6	few	12	CASNWGVSPLHF	TGTGCCAGCAATTGGGGGGTTTCACCCCTCCACTTT
NA	TRBV14	TRBJ1-1	many	16	CASSHLVGHTNTEAFF	TGTGCCAGCAGCCATCTTGTCGGACACACGAACACTGAAGCTTTCTTT
NA	TRBV28	TRBJ1-5	many	15	CASTLSRTRFQPQHF	TGTGCCAGCACCTTATCCAGGACACGATTTCAGCCCCAGCATTTT
NA	TRBV7-9	TRBJ2-5	many	13	CASSFGTWETQYF	TGTGCCAGCAGCTTCGGGACGTGGGAGACCCAGTATTTC
NA	TRBV20-1	TRBJ1-6	many	13	CSAPRAGNSPLHF	TGCAGTGCCCCGAGGGCGGGGAATTCACCCCTCCACTTT
NA	TRBV11-2	TRBJ2-7	NA	14	CASTPRVGAYEQYF	TGTGCCAGCACCCCACGAGTGGGGGCATACGAGCAGTACTTC
NA	TRBV6-1	TRBJ2-3	few	14	CASTGVYCTDTQYF	TGTGCCAGCACAGGGGTGTATTGCACAGATACGCAGTATTTT
NA	TRBV28	TRBJ1-3	NA	16	CASSLAPISSGNTIYF	TGTGCCAGCAGTCTAGCTCCTATTAGCTCTGGAAACACCATATATTTT
NA	TRBV4-1	TRBJ2-1	many	16	CASSQEWGSVYNEQFF	TGCGCCAGCAGCCAAGAGTGGGGTAGCGTCTACAATGAGCAGTTCTTC
NA	TRBV29-1	TRBJ1-2	many	12	CSVEDSIYGYTF	TGCAGCGTTGAGGACAGCATCTATGGCTACACCTTC
NA	TRBV6-6	TRBJ2-7	NA	15	CASSYSLDSAYEQYF	TGTGCCAGCAGTTACTCGCTGGACAGTGCCTACGAGCAGTACTTC
NA	TRBV15	TRBJ2-7	medium-sized	15	CATSRASDNIYEQYF	TGTGCCACCAGCAGAGCCTCGGACAACATCTACGAGCAGTACTTC
TRBD2	TRBV28	TRBJ2-7	many	15	CASSLGVAGSYEQYF	TGTGCCAGCAGTTTAGGGGTAGCGGGTTCCTACGAGCAGTACTTC
NA	TRBV15	TRBJ2-7	many	13	CATSRDVHYEQYF	TGTGCCACCAGCAGAGATGTACACTACGAGCAGTACTTC
NA	TRBV7-9	TRBJ1-6	NA	14	CASSLGQPNSPLHF	TGTGCCAGCAGCTTGGGCCAGCCCAATTCACCCCTCCACTTT
NA	TRBV3-1	TRBJ2-7	once	12	CASSHRVFVQYF	TGTGCCAGCAGCCACCGGGTCTTTGTTCAGTACTTC
NA	TRBV11-2	TRBJ1-2	many	13	CASSLWTADGYTF	TGTGCCAGCAGCTTATGGACGGCGGACGGCTACACCTTC
TRBD1	TRBV20-1	TRBJ2-3	many	16	CSAPHLLSTGSDTQYF	TGCAGTGCCCCCCACCTGCTTTCGACAGGGTCAGATACGCAGTATTTT
NA	TRBV28	TRBJ2-7	many	12	CASSSTPYEQYF	TGTGCCAGCAGTTCCACCCCCTACGAGCAGTACTTC
NA	TRBV30	TRBJ2-7	NA	12	CAWAGETRGSYF	TGTGCCTGGGCGGGTGAGACTAGAGGGAGTTACTTC
NA	TRBV9	TRBJ1-4	many	15	CASSPQDRQNEKLFF	TGTGCCAGCAGCCCCCAAGACCGCCAAAATGAAAAACTGTTTTTT
TRBD2	TRBV10-2	TRBJ2-1	many	16	CASSEWIAGGQNEQFF	TGCGCCAGCAGTGAGTGGATAGCGGGAGGGCAGAATGAGCAGTTCTTC
TRBD2	TRBV28	TRBJ2-1	few	18	CASSDTFPRAGVHNEQFF	TGTGCCAGCAGTGATACTTTCCCACGGGCGGGAGTCCACAATGAGCAGTTCTTC